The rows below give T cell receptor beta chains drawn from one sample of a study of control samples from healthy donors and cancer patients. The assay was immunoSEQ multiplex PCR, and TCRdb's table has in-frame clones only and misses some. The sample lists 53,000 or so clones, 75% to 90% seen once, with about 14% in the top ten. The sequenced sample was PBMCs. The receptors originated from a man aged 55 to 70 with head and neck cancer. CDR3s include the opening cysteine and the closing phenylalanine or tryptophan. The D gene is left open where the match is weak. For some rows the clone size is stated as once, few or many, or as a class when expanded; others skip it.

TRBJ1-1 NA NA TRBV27 CASHDRLRTEAFF TGTGCCAGCCACGACAGGCTTAGGACTGAAGCTTTCTTT
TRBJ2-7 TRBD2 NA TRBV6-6 CASSAGTSGTYEQYF TGTGCCAGCAGTGCTGGGACTAGCGGGACCTACGAGCAGTACTTC
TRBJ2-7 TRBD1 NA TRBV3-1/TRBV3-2 CASSQGQGFYEQYF TGTGCCAGCAGCCAGGGACAGGGCTTCTACGAGCAGTACTTC
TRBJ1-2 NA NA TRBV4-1 CASSQGGRNYGYTF TGCGCCAGCAGCCAAGGCGGCAGGAACTATGGCTACACCTTC
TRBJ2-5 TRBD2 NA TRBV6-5 CASSSTHSGTETQYF TGTGCCAGCAGTTCGACCCACAGCGGGACAGAGACCCAGTACTTC
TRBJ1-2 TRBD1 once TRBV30 CAWRLTGFNYGYTF TGTGCCTGGAGATTGACAGGGTTTAACTATGGCTACACCTTC
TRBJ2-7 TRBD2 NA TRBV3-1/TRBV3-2 CASTGHELAGVHEQYF TGTGCCAGCACCGGGCACGAGCTAGCGGGAGTTCACGAGCAGTACTTC
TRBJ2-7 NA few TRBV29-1 CSVGEYHEQYF TGCAGCGTTGGAGAGTACCACGAGCAGTACTTC
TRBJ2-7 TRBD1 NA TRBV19 CASSSPTGQGDYEQYF TGTGCCAGTAGTTCTCCCACGGGACAGGGGGACTACGAGCAGTACTTC
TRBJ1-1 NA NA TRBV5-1 CASSLVLGNTEAFF TGCGCCAGCAGCTTGGTTCTGGGCAACACTGAAGCTTTCTTT
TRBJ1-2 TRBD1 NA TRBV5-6 CASSPGTGGSDYGYTF TGTGCCAGCAGTCCCGGGACAGGGGGCTCGGACTATGGCTACACCTTC
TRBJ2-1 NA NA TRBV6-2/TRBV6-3 CASSTGNIGVSYNEQFF TGTGCCAGCAGTACGGGCAATATCGGGGTCTCCTACAATGAGCAGTTCTTC
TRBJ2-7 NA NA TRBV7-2 CASTSRGPGAYEQYF TGTGCCAGCACCTCTCGCGGACCGGGAGCCTACGAGCAGTACTTC
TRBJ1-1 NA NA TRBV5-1 CASSFQGSLNTEAFF TGCGCCAGCAGCTTCCAGGGAAGCCTGAACACTGAAGCTTTCTTT
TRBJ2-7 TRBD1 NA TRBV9 CASSEGQGYEQYF TGTGCCAGCAGCGAGGGACAGGGTTACGAGCAGTACTTC
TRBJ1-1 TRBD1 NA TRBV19 CASSPGTGAGRGTEAFF TGTGCCAGTAGTCCCGGGACAGGGGCCGGGCGGGGCACTGAAGCTTTCTTT
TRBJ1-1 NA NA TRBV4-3 CASSQDTAIPEAFF TGCGCCAGCAGCCAAGACACGGCAATTCCTGAAGCTTTCTTT
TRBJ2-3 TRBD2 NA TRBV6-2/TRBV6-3 CASSGTSGGTDTQYF TGTGCCAGCAGTGGGACTAGCGGGGGGACAGATACGCAGTATTTT
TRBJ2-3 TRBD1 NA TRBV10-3 CAIKGAFSTDTQYF TGTGCCATCAAGGGGGCTTTTAGCACAGATACGCAGTATTTT
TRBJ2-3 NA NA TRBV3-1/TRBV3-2 CASSPTGTSTDTQYF TGTGCCAGCAGCCCGACAGGGACTAGCACAGATACGCAGTATTTT
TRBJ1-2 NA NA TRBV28 CASLAGSFGYTF TGTGCCAGTCTTGCCGGGTCCTTTGGCTACACCTTC
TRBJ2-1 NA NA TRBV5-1 CASSLEDNEQFF TGCGCCAGCAGCTTGGAAGACAATGAGCAGTTCTTC
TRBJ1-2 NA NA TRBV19 CASRIFAGSDGYTF TGTGCCAGTAGGATCTTCGCAGGGAGTGATGGCTACACCTTC
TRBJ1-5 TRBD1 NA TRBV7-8 CASSPPTGVGSNQPQHF TGTGCCAGCAGCCCGCCGACAGGGGTAGGAAGCAATCAGCCCCAGCATTTT
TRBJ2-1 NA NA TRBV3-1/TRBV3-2 CASGGIPTYNEQFF TGTGCCAGCGGGGGAATCCCGACCTACAATGAGCAGTTCTTC
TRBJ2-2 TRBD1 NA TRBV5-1 CASSPGTGNTGELFF TGCGCCAGCAGCCCAGGGACAGGGAACACCGGGGAGCTGTTTTTT
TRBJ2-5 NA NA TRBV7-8 CASRGPGISETQYF TGTGCCAGCAGGGGGCCAGGGATTTCTGAGACCCAGTACTTC
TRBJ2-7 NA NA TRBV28 CASSLSPGLGSGLYEQYF TGTGCCAGCAGTTTATCTCCCGGGCTCGGCTCAGGGTTGTACGAGCAGTACTTC
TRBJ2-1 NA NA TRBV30 CAWEQGLGPFNEQFF TGTGCCTGGGAGCAAGGGCTAGGCCCCTTCAATGAGCAGTTCTTC
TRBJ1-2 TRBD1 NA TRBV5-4 CASSGQGGGYTF TGTGCCAGCAGCGGACAGGGGGGAGGCTACACCTTC
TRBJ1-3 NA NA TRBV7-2 CASSLGGVSGNTIYF TGTGCCAGCAGCTTAGGAGGGGTCTCTGGAAACACCATATATTTT
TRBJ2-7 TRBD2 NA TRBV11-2 CASSLDSGSPHEQYF TGTGCCAGCAGCTTAGATAGCGGGAGCCCCCACGAGCAGTACTTC
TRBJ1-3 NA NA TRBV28 CASSDPNGGNTIYF TGTGCCAGCAGTGACCCCAACGGGGGAAACACCATATATTTT
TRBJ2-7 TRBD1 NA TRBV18 CASSPNRGIYEQYF TGTGCCAGCTCACCTAACAGGGGAATTTACGAGCAGTACTTC
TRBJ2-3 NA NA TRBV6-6 CASRRTYTDTQYF TGTGCCAGCAGACGGACATACACAGATACGCAGTATTTT
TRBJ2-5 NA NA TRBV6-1 CASSESRGGRETQYF TGTGCCAGCAGTGAATCTAGAGGGGGTAGGGAGACCCAGTACTTC
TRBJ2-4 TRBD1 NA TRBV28 CASSSGQGKNIQYF TGTGCCAGCAGTTCGGGACAGGGGAAAAACATTCAGTACTTC
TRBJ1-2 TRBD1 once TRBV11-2 CASSSRDREIYNYGYTF TGTGCCAGCAGCAGCCGGGACAGGGAAATTTATAACTATGGCTACACCTTC
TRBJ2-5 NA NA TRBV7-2 CASSPWTPLQETQYF TGTGCCAGCAGCCCATGGACTCCCCTCCAAGAGACCCAGTACTTC
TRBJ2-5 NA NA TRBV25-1 CASSDLGPYRGETQYF TGTGCCAGCAGTGATTTAGGCCCTTATCGGGGAGAGACCCAGTACTTC
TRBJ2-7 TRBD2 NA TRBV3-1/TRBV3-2 CASSQELSRLAGAYEQYF TGTGCCAGCAGCCAAGAGCTCTCGAGACTAGCGGGGGCCTACGAGCAGTACTTC
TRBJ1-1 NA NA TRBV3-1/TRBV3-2 CASSPRDTFPYTEAFF TGTGCCAGCAGCCCCCGGGACACCTTTCCCTACACTGAAGCTTTCTTT
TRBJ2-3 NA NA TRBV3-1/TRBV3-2 CASSQSTTDTQYF TGTGCCAGCAGCCAATCTACAACAGATACGCAGTATTTT
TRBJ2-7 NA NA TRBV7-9 CASKLPGTLEQYF TGTGCCAGCAAGCTCCCAGGGACACTCGAGCAGTACTTC
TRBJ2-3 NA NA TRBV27 CASSPQGQTFTDTQYF TGTGCCAGCAGTCCGCAGGGGCAGACTTTCACAGATACGCAGTATTTT
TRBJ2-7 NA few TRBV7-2 CASSAERARVNEQYF TGTGCCAGCAGCGCCGAGCGGGCGCGGGTAAACGAGCAGTACTTC
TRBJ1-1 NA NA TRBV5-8 CASSLATLRAFF TGTGCCAGCAGCTTGGCTACCCTTAGGGCTTTCTTT
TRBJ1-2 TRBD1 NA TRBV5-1 CASSLEGQAADYGYTF TGCGCCAGCAGCTTGGAGGGACAGGCGGCGGACTATGGCTACACCTTC
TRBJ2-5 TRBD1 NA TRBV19 CASSSGRGSYQETQYF TGTGCCAGTAGTAGCGGCAGGGGGTCCTACCAAGAGACCCAGTACTTC
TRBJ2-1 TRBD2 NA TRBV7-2 CASSPHLAGGGNEQFF TGTGCCAGCAGCCCCCATCTAGCGGGAGGAGGGAATGAGCAGTTCTTC
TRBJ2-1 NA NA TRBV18 CASSPRVPGEDEQFF TGTGCCAGCTCACCACGGGTCCCGGGTGAGGATGAGCAGTTCTTC
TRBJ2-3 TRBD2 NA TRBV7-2 CASSLFSGGSTDTQYF TGTGCCAGCAGCCTGTTTAGCGGGGGTAGCACAGATACGCAGTATTTT
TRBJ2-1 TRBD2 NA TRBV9 CASSVTSGSNSYNEQFF TGTGCCAGCAGCGTTACGAGCGGGAGCAACTCCTACAATGAGCAGTTCTTC